Below are 24 T cell receptor beta chains sequenced from a single sample in a study of shared T cell receptors in the human thymus. Here immunoSEQ multiplex PCR was the method, and the copy in TCRdb shows in-frame clones only, minus some. The sample lists hundreds of thousands of clones; around 87% were seen once. The data were also submitted as part of a second study, on human thymus T cells.

The specimen sequenced was thymocytes. The source of these receptors is a boy younger than two with a congenital heart defect.

The chain links TRBV27 to TRBJ2-7; 7 bases align to TRBD2. V shed 4 bases and J 2 bases; nucleotides not matched to a gene: 5. Looked up from germline, CDR1 is MNHEY and CDR2 is SMNVEV (reference sequence). The CDR3 is made up of 14 amino acids. DNA for the CDR3: TGTGCCAGCAGTTCCGATGGGAGGGCCTACGAGCAGTACTTC. Its protein product is CASSSDGRAYEQYF.

This rearrangement joins TRBV7-6 to TRBJ2-7, with TRBD2 as a possible D gene (5 bases). Germline V CDR1 and CDR2: SGHVS, FNYEAQ. Trimming stripped 1 base from V and 3 bases from J, with 7 bases between. This CDR3 contains 13 residues. The CDR3 is CASSLGRDYEQYF. In nucleotides, the CDR3 is TGTGCCAGCAGCTTAGGCCGGGACTACGAGCAGTACTTC. Supplemented by reference TRBV7-6 and TRBJ2-7, the full variable domain reads GAGVSQSPRYKVTKRGQDVALRCDPISGHVSLYWYRQALGQGPEFLTYFNYEAQQDKSGLPNDRFSAERPEGSISTLTIQRTEQRDSAMYRCASSLGRDYEQYFGPGTRLTVT.

The chain uses TRBV9 and TRBJ1-1; a possible D gene is TRBD1 (6 bases). The CDR3 totals 17 residues. The germline V gene has CDR1 SGDLS and CDR2 YYNGEE. The V end was cut by 0 bases, the J end by 2 bases, with 17 bases between. The CDR3: CASSVDGGLENNTEAFF. CDR3 DNA: TGTGCCAGCAGCGTAGATGGGGGCCTAGAGAACAACACTGAAGCTTTCTTT.

The chain employs TRBV29-1 and TRBJ2-5, with 8 bases fitting TRBD1. Germline CDR1 SQVTM, CDR2 ANQGSEA. Trimming took 4 bases from V and 5 from J; bases not matched to a gene: 15. This CDR3 is 16 amino acids long. CDR3 nucleotides: TGCAGCGTTGCTCGACAGGGGAGGATCCAAGAGGAGACCCAGTACTTC. Translated: CSVARQGRIQEETQYF.

This clone has a handful of counts. The chain uses TRBV19 and TRBJ1-2, with D maybe TRBD1 (5 bases). Trimming shortened V by 5 bases and J by 2 bases, and 18 bases separated the two germline ends. The CDR3 totals 16 residues. The germline V gene encodes CDR1 LNHDA and CDR2 SQIVND (reference sequence). For the CDR3, the DNA is TGTGCCAGTAGTCCCCTTAACCCGACAGCGAACTATGGCTACACCTTC. Translating gives CASSPLNPTANYGYTF.

A few counts support this clone. The chain couples TRBV6-6 to TRBJ1-3; D gene unclear. V gave up 1 base and J gave up 0 bases, with 7 bases separating them. The V gene's germline CDR1 is MNHNY and CDR2 SVGAGI (reference sequence). CDR3 length: 15 residues. The CDR3 region has the DNA TGTGCCAGCAGTTACTACCTGAGCTCTGGAAACACCATATATTTT. Amino acids: CASSYYLSSGNTIYF.

DNA of the CDR3: TGCGCCAGCAGCTTGGGACTAGCGGACTCCTACAATGAGCAGTTCTTC. It yields the protein CASSLGLADSYNEQFF. This sequence joins TRBV5-1 and TRBJ2-1; 9 nucleotides align to TRBD2. The ends lost 0 bases at V and 0 bases at J; junction bases unmatched: 1. CDR1 is SGHRS, CDR2 YFSETQ, per germline. The CDR3 length is 16 residues.

This chain connects TRBV4-1 to TRBJ1-1; D not resolved. This CDR3 is built from 15 residues. V was shortened by 4 bases and J by 6 bases, with 18 bases between the two germline ends. Germline-derived CDR1 and CDR2 are MGHRA and YSYEKL. CDR3: CASSPPSGMAPEAFF. The CDR3 nucleotides read TGCGCCAGCAGCCCCCCCTCGGGTATGGCTCCTGAAGCTTTCTTT.

The chain combines TRBV28 with TRBJ1-3, with TRBD1 identical over 9 bases. CDR1 MDHEN and CDR2 SYDVKM come from the germline V gene. This CDR3 comprises 16 residues. Germline trimming cut 0 bases from V and 3 bases from J; bases unmatched to any gene: 3. The CDR3 is CASSLWGTGFGNTIYF. CDR3 nucleotides: TGTGCCAGCAGTTTATGGGGGACAGGGTTTGGAAACACCATATATTTT.

CDR3 sequence: CASGDTRKGYTF. The CDR3 DNA follows: TGCGCCAGCGGGGACACCCGGAAAGGCTACACCTTC. This chain links TRBV5-1 with TRBJ1-2; possible D gene TRBD1, 6 bases. The CDR3 has 12 residues. V was trimmed by 7 bases and J by 8 bases, leaving 15 bases between them. CDR1 is SGHRS, CDR2 YFSETQ, per germline.

This sequence joins TRBV6-1 and TRBJ2-7; D is possibly TRBD1 (5 bases). The CDR3 has 13 residues. In germline, CDR1 is MNHNS, CDR2 SASEGT. Trimming left V 3 bases short and J 2 bases short, with 8 bases between. The CDR3 reads CASSEGHPYEQYF. Written as DNA, the CDR3 is TGTGCCAGCAGTGAGGGGCATCCCTACGAGCAGTACTTC.

The chain uses TRBV9 and TRBJ2-1; 7 bases map to TRBD1. The junction had 13 bases not matched to a gene; V was cut back by 4 bases and J by 6 bases. The CDR3 contains 16 residues. In germline, CDR1 is SGDLS, CDR2 YYNGEE. CDR3 loop: CASSTSGRTGPNEQFF. The CDR3 coding sequence is TGTGCCAGCAGCACAAGTGGCCGGACAGGCCCCAATGAGCAGTTCTTC.

This chain uses TRBV5-6 with TRBJ1-2; tentatively, D is TRBD1 (6 bases). Trimming took off 4 bases at V and 2 bases at J, with 18 bases between the two ends. Germline V gene sequence: CDR1 SGHDT, CDR2 YYEEEE. CDR3 length: 16 amino acids. The CDR3 DNA reads as TGTGCCAGCAGCCATAAAACAGGGAAGGCCAACTATGGCTACACCTTC. Translating gives CASSHKTGKANYGYTF.

The rearrangement links TRBV27 to TRBJ1-2; D may be TRBD1 (5 bases). V was cut by 6 bases and J by 2 bases, with 25 bases left in between. The germline gives CDR1 MNHEY, CDR2 SMNVEV (reference sequence). The CDR3 loop spans 18 amino acids. The CDR3 spells CASSSCPDGGKTNYGYTF. The CDR3, as DNA: TGTGCCAGCAGCTCTTGTCCGGACGGGGGGAAAACAAACTATGGCTACACCTTC.

The chain employs TRBV4-1 and TRBJ2-5, with TRBD2 matching 8 bases. CDR1 and CDR2 (germline): MGHRA, YSYEKL. Unmatched junction bases numbered 15, after V lost 1 base and J lost 5 bases. CDR3 length: 18 residues. The CDR3 DNA sequence: TGCGCCAGCAGCCAAGGAAAAGCGGGAGAGGGCCCAAGGGAGACCCAGTACTTC. This encodes CASSQGKAGEGPRETQYF.

In regard to this clone: The junction departs from germline at one end; a sequencing error may be responsible. The identical CDR3 is also encoded by other nucleotide sequences in the sample. The V call is TRBV30, the J call TRBJ1-2, with 8 bases identical to TRBD1. The CDR3 has 13 residues. CDR1 and CDR2 (germline): GTSNPN, SVGIG (reference sequence). This chain's CDR3 is CAWSQGAGGGYTF. Written as DNA, the CDR3 is TGTGCCTGGAGCCAGGGGGCTGGGGGGGGCTACACCTTT.

This chain connects TRBV14 to TRBJ1-2; 11 positions match TRBD1. V lost 0 bases to trimming and J lost 7 bases; unmatched junction nucleotides: 10. The CDR3 contains 17 residues. Germline V gives CDR1 SGHDN, CDR2 FVKESK. The CDR3 is CASSQDGDRGTRSGYTF. CDR3 DNA sequence: TGTGCCAGCAGCCAAGATGGGGACAGGGGGACTCGGAGTGGCTACACCTTC. The full variable domain, completed using reference TRBV14 and TRBJ1-2, is EAGVTQFPSHSVIEKGQTVTLRCDPISGHDNLYWYRRVMGKEIKFLLHFVKESKQDESGMPNNRFLAERTGGTYSTLKVQPAELEDSGVYFCASSQDGDRGTRSGYTFGSGTRLTVV.

This chain connects TRBV28 to TRBJ2-1, with D hard to call. V gave up 5 bases and J gave up 8 bases, with 16 bases separating them. This CDR3 region has 14 residues. Looked up from germline, CDR1 is MDHEN and CDR2 is SYDVKM. CDR3 region: CASSIPYIAHEQFF. CDR3 in DNA: TGTGCCAGCAGTATTCCTTACATCGCTCATGAGCAGTTCTTC. The variable domain in full, with the rest retrieved from reference TRBV28 and TRBJ2-1, is DVKVTQSSRYLVKRTGEKVFLECVQDMDHENMFWYRQDPGLGLRLIYFSYDVKMKEKGDIPEGYSVSREKKERFSLILESASTNQTSMYLCASSIPYIAHEQFFGPGTRLTVL.

The genes are TRBV5-1 and TRBJ1-3; TRBD1 aligns across 8 bases. CDR3 length: 17 amino acids. V lost 1 base, J lost 0 bases, and 6 bases stayed unmatched. The germline V gene encodes CDR1 SGHRS and CDR2 YFSETQ. CDR3 sequence (DNA): TGCGCCAGCAGCTTGATGGGACAGGTCCTCTCTGGAAACACCATATATTTT. This codes for CASSLMGQVLSGNTIYF.

This clone has just one count. CDR3 in DNA: TGTGCCAGCGAGAGGATTCTCAATGAGCAGTTCTTC. As protein: CASERILNEQFF. V gene TRBV2 combines with J gene TRBJ2-1; no clear D. Trimming pared 8 bases from V and 6 bases from J, leaving 11 bases between. This CDR3 comprises 12 residues. Germline CDR1 and CDR2: SNHLY and FYNNEI.

This clone was counted a single time. This chain connects TRBV27 to TRBJ2-3, with 10 bases matching TRBD2. The CDR3 runs 15 residues. Germline V gene lookup returns CDR1 MNHEY and CDR2 SMNVEV (reference sequence). The V and J ends lost 6 bases and 2 bases, in that order; junction bases with no gene match: 5. This CDR3 reads CASSGLAVYTDTQYF. The CDR3 DNA reads as TGTGCCAGCAGCGGACTAGCGGTCTACACAGATACGCAGTATTTT.

The table lists this clone with a few counts. The chain has TRBV28 and TRBJ2-3; D is perhaps TRBD2 (6 bases). This CDR3 is 15 amino acids long. The germline CDR1 and CDR2 sequences are MDHEN and SYDVKM. Deletions cut 5 bases from V and 0 bases from J, with 12 bases between. CDR3 loop: CASSPSGTSTDTQYF. The DNA for the CDR3 is TGTGCCAGCAGTCCCTCCGGGACTAGCACAGATACGCAGTATTTT.

The chain is built from TRBV29-1 and TRBJ1-2; TRBD1 matches 9 bases. There are 13 residues in the CDR3. V was clipped by 2 bases and J by 10 bases; unmatched bases: 8. Germline loops: CDR1 SQVTM, CDR2 ANQGSEA. This CDR3 is CSVELWDRDAYTF. The CDR3 nucleotides are TGCAGCGTTGAACTATGGGACAGGGATGCCTACACCTTC.

V usage is TRBV7-9 and J usage is TRBJ2-7; TRBD2 matches at 15 bases. The germline CDR1 and CDR2 sequences are SEHNR and FQNEAQ (reference sequence). With V trimmed by 3 bases and J by 0 bases, 9 bases remained unmatched. This CDR3 region has 19 residues. Here the CDR3 DNA reads TGTGCCAGCAGCTTTTTCCCCGGACTAGCGGGAGGGGCCTCCTACGAGCAGTACTTC. This sequence encodes CASSFFPGLAGGASYEQYF. The complete variable domain, with remaining parts taken from reference TRBV7-9 and TRBJ2-7, reads DTGVSQNPRHKITKRGQNVTFRCDPISEHNRLYWYRQTLGQGPEFLTYFQNEAQLEKSRLLSDRFSAERPKGSFSTLEIQRTEQGDSAMYLCASSFFPGLAGGASYEQYFGPGTRLTVT.